These T cell receptor beta chains were read from a single sample in a study of shared clonotypes between healthy human individuals. Clones were read by immunoSEQ multiplex PCR, and TCRdb kept only the in-frame ones, dropping some. The sample carries about 2.3 million clones, just over 90% recorded once. Sequenced: naive CD4+ T cells from PBMCs. These receptors originate from a man between 18 and 35 years old in good health. Some clones in this sample may be carry-over from other donors' samples. CDR3s include the opening cysteine and the closing phenylalanine or tryptophan. D genes are given only for firm matches. Clone size is stated in some rows and not others, as once, few, many or a class when expanded.

clone size,D gene,V gene,J gene,CDR3 protein,CDR3 DNA
.,TRBD2,TRBV7-9,TRBJ2-3,CASSPTGTSGTDTQYF,TGTGCCAGCAGCCCGACCGGGACTAGCGGGACAGATACGCAGTATTTT
.,.,TRBV5-4,TRBJ1-2,CASKPSRGYYGYTF,TGTGCCAGCAAACCCTCCAGGGGATACTATGGCTACACCTTC
.,.,TRBV6-6,TRBJ1-3,CASTGRVPGNTIYF,TGTGCCAGCACCGGCAGGGTACCTGGAAACACCATATATTTT
once,TRBD1,TRBV5-1,TRBJ1-2,CASSLEGQGNGYTF,TGCGCCAGCAGCTTGGAGGGACAGGGGAATGGCTACACCTTC
.,.,TRBV6-8,TRBJ2-1,CASSKNEQFF,TGTGCCAGCAGCAAGAATGAGCAGTTCTTC
.,.,TRBV10-1,TRBJ1-3,CASSRDGNSGNTIYF,TGCGCCAGCAGTCGCGACGGGAACTCTGGAAACACCATATATTTT
.,TRBD2,TRBV5-6,TRBJ2-7,CASSFSSGVYEQYF,TGTGCCAGCAGCTTCTCTAGCGGGGTCTACGAGCAGTACTTC
once,.,TRBV6-5,TRBJ1-2,CASRERRAGGYTF,TGTGCCAGCCGGGAAAGGCGGGCAGGTGGCTACACCTTC
.,.,TRBV11-1,TRBJ1-3,CASSNLDRYSGNTIYF,TGTGCCAGCAGCAACCTAGACCGTTACTCTGGAAACACCATATATTTT
.,TRBD2,TRBV6-5,TRBJ2-1,CASTSGSWGRNEQFF,TGTGCCAGCACTAGCGGGAGTTGGGGAAGGAATGAGCAGTTCTTC
.,.,TRBV10-1,TRBJ1-1,CASSSYRAGTEAFF,TGCGCCAGCAGTTCCTACAGGGCAGGTACTGAAGCTTTCTTT
.,TRBD2,TRBV5-6,TRBJ2-1,CASSPWERELFEQFF,TGTGCCAGCAGCCCCTGGGAGCGGGAGCTATTTGAGCAGTTCTTC
.,.,TRBV5-6,TRBJ1-5,CASSGVGSQPQHF,TGTGCCAGCAGCGGGGTGGGGTCTCAGCCCCAGCATTTT
.,.,TRBV29-1,TRBJ1-1,CSVDVQTNTEAFF,TGCAGCGTTGATGTACAAACGAACACTGAAGCTTTCTTT
.,TRBD1,TRBV27,TRBJ2-5,CASSTLTGREETQYF,TGTGCCAGCAGTACTTTGACAGGGAGAGAAGAGACCCAGTACTTC
.,.,TRBV28,TRBJ2-7,CASSLLGRAYEQYF,TGTGCCAGCAGTTTATTGGGCAGGGCCTACGAGCAGTACTTC
.,.,TRBV6-4,TRBJ2-3,CASSVSSRVSTDTQYF,TGTGCCAGCAGTGTTTCGTCTCGGGTTAGCACAGATACGCAGTATTTT
.,TRBD2,TRBV4-1,TRBJ2-7,CASSQDRSASGTPYEQYF,TGCGCCAGCAGCCAAGATCGAAGCGCTAGCGGGACCCCCTACGAGCAGTACTTC
.,TRBD2,TRBV4-3,TRBJ2-1,CASSPLAGDREFF,TGCGCCAGCAGCCCACTAGCGGGGGACCGGGAGTTCTTC
.,.,TRBV2,TRBJ2-1,CASSRQGLITYNEQFF,TGTGCCAGCAGCCGACAAGGATTGATCACCTACAATGAGCAGTTCTTC
.,.,TRBV11-2,TRBJ1-1,CASSLSFTGNTEAFF,TGTGCCAGCAGCTTATCATTCACCGGGAACACTGAAGCTTTCTTT
.,TRBD1,TRBV28,TRBJ2-1,CASSFWWTGNEQFF,TGTGCCAGCAGTTTTTGGTGGACAGGAAATGAGCAGTTCTTC
.,.,TRBV28,TRBJ1-1,CASEGMNTEAFF,TGTGCCAGCGAGGGGATGAACACTGAAGCTTTCTTT
once,TRBD1,TRBV7-9,TRBJ1-6,CASSLFGTGASSPLHF,TGTGCCAGCAGCTTATTCGGGACAGGGGCTTCCTCACCCCTCCACTTT
.,TRBD1,TRBV27,TRBJ1-4,CASSSDRGAEKLFF,TGTGCCAGCAGTTCGGACAGGGGCGCCGAAAAACTGTTTTTT
.,TRBD1,TRBV29-1,TRBJ2-7,CSVADRGYEQYF,TGCAGCGTTGCGGACAGGGGTTACGAGCAGTACTTC
.,TRBD1,TRBV6-1,TRBJ2-7,CASSEEVLGGQGAKYEQYF,TGTGCCAGCAGTGAAGAGGTATTGGGGGGACAGGGGGCGAAATACGAGCAGTACTTC
.,TRBD1,TRBV2,TRBJ2-1,CASLRTGEYNEQFF,TGTGCCAGCCTTCGGACAGGGGAATACAATGAGCAGTTCTTC
once,.,TRBV2,TRBJ2-2,CASSDRGRELFF,TGTGCCAGCAGTGACAGGGGCCGGGAGCTGTTTTTT
.,TRBD1,TRBV28,TRBJ1-2,CASSGVRGRGYTF,TGTGCCAGCAGTGGGGTCAGGGGGCGTGGCTACACCTTC
.,.,TRBV4-1,TRBJ1-5,CASSQDPTGRSNQPQHF,TGCGCCAGCAGCCAAGATCCGACAGGTAGGAGCAATCAGCCCCAGCATTTT
.,.,TRBV7-9,TRBJ2-7,CASSSPYGRGSYEQYF,TGTGCCAGCAGCTCTCCCTACGGCAGGGGCTCCTACGAGCAGTACTTC
.,TRBD2,TRBV28,TRBJ2-1,CASSTRRVLAGRNEQFF,TGTGCCAGCAGTACACGCAGGGTACTAGCGGGAAGAAATGAGCAGTTCTTC
once,TRBD2,TRBV5-1,TRBJ2-3,CASSLGGRTSDTQYF,TGCGCCAGCAGCTTGGGCGGGAGGACCTCCGATACGCAGTATTTT
.,.,TRBV5-1,TRBJ1-1,CASSLAWRTEAFF,TGCGCCAGCAGCTTGGCCTGGCGGACTGAAGCTTTCTTT
few,.,TRBV29-1,TRBJ1-1,CSSKGGRTNTEAFF,TGCAGCTCCAAGGGGGGGAGGACGAACACTGAAGCTTTCTTT